Described below is a single T cell receptor (beta chain) sequence and its context. The antigen it binds to is not known. No much larger clone exists at a distance of one base, and base qualities are not known. The data stem from a study of cytomegalovirus exposure and HLA in healthy donors (dated by TCRdb to the late 2010s). Some background on the complete study: In an earlier analysis of several hundred of the donors, approximately 260 Gb of sequence data and approximately 100 million unique TCR beta sequences from about 190 million T cells were reported. Class I and class II HLA loci were covered by the typing at four-digit resolution. Among the roughly 380 genotyped donors, 81% belonged to the genetic ancestry cluster associated with self-reported Caucasian donors. A later analysis re-analyzed previously published TCR beta repertoires from roughly 690 donors and added high-resolution HLA genotyping to study TCR occurrence patterns. On average, around 240,000 unique TCR beta nucleotide sequences were sequenced per donor among a few hundred genotyped donors of the cohort, with 15% to 20% of those sequences being non-productive. To predict cytomegalovirus infection status, the study combined high-throughput TCR immunosequencing, statistical association of individual TCRs with disease status, and machine learning. Besides the first cohort of approximately 710 subjects, a separate validation cohort made up of 95 to 150 different subjects was used. Using immunosequencing, the study profiled T cell repertoires from 666 subjects and related those repertoires to cytomegalovirus serostatus. The later analysis used no new phenotypic data to find candidate immune exposures, relying instead on TCR beta sequences and their occurrence across donors. Roughly 300 gigabases of sequencing data and about 92 million unique TCR sequences made up an early release that covered nearly 650 HLA-typed donors. Donor age, sex, ethnicity and CMV serostatus were compiled alongside the repertoire data. A later genetic analysis took genome-wide SNP genotypes for about 55% of the 666 donors and used that subset as a discovery cohort. The number of typed donors differed by locus: about 629-630 for A, B, C, DRB1 and DQB1; some 500 for DQA1; around 580 for DPA1; and some 470 for DPB1. A few DR-DQ haplotypes were treated as single units for association and clustering because of strong linkage in the cohort. The study aimed to test whether cataloging public T cell receptors could reveal signatures of past pathogen exposure. All discovery cohort repertoires had been generated on a single sequencing platform. To decide whether each TCR beta V gene segment behaved as functional or pseudogenic, an earlier analysis of some 570 of the donors relied on high-throughput TCR beta sequencing. Study-wide conclusions, independent of this receptor: A further reported finding was that TCR beta sequences accurately predicted the HLA-A and HLA-B alleles for most subjects in the first cohort. Assigning TCR associations to individual alleles was difficult when HLA alleles, especially DR and DQ, strongly co-occurred. CMV serostatus was the only immune exposure information available for the cohort. Across donors, most TCR sequences were observed very rarely, whereas some public TCRs were present in many individuals. The 87-base-pair reads could not distinguish some IMGT-functional V segments, including TRBV6-2 and TRBV6-3, so those segments were excluded. A later analysis reported that several top co-occurrence clusters appeared linked to parvovirus B19, influenza, CMV and Epstein-Barr virus. An earlier analysis of around 540 of the donors showed that most TCR beta V segments appeared in productive rearrangements either about 90% or about 30% of the time, which broadly matched IMGT annotations. According to the authors, the approach could potentially be generalized to other disease states and immunological phenotypes. The cohort was sequenced for TCR beta chains only, and without alpha or paired-chain data the features that could be detected were limited. A later analysis found that most CMV-associated TCR beta chains appeared HLA-restricted, with HLA associations seemingly driven largely by CMV exposure. In a later genetic analysis, a missense DCLRE1C variant was associated with V-gene and J-gene trimming of TCR beta chains, and the association was replicated in an independent cohort. The sequencing pipeline was judged likely to have produced a cluster of highly shared sequence variants as a technical artifact. Compared with equally common non-associated chains, HLA-associated TCR beta chains in a later analysis were more clonally expanded and had lower generation probabilities. Because HLA typing was unavailable for some donors at each locus, only the typed subset was used in association tests. A total of 150 or so TCR beta chains were listed by the study as associated with cytomegalovirus. The earlier analysis of almost 600 of the donors excluded about 16 rarely observed V segments, including chromosome 9 orphons, because counts were too low. The classifier was reported to diagnose cytomegalovirus status with high specificity and sensitivity in both the original and validation cohorts. In vitro tests confirmed that a few of the cytomegalovirus-associated TCR beta chains recognize cytomegalovirus antigens. A later analysis associated roughly 17,000 TCR beta sequences with specific HLA alleles at a false discovery rate of 0.05. Linkage disequilibrium might explain the correlated functional status among segregating V segments, but an unknown experimental factor could not be excluded. According to a later genetic analysis, donors in an Asian-associated ancestry cluster had fewer N-insertions in productive TCRs than the roughly 660-donor mean. In a later analysis, TCR association rates were found to vary across HLA loci, with the most associated TCRs seen for DRB1 alleles and the fewest for HLA-C alleles. Roughly uniform sequencing depth across donors was assumed in presence/absence analyses, although this assumption may not hold.

The cohort consisted of some 670 healthy bone marrow donors. At the time of sampling, all cohort members were nominally healthy, though unrecorded immune exposures were likely present. The donor was CMV seropositive and was included in the group of about 290 seropositive cohort members. Each donor provided a peripheral blood sample, and peripheral blood mononuclear cells were used for TCR beta sequencing. Genomic DNA extraction from the blood cell samples was performed with the Qiagen DNeasy Blood Extraction Kit. The library was generated by the immunoSEQ multiplex PCR assay. A mixture of 60 forward primers for TCR Vbeta segments and 13 reverse primers for TCR Jbeta segments was used in the multiplex PCR. Amplification of the CDR3 region of rearranged TCR beta genes was performed with a multiplex PCR assay on genomic DNA. The amplified TCR beta libraries were sequenced on the Illumina HiSeq System as 87-base-pair reads. Per the original workflow: Across the 670 or so repertoires, a later analysis counted tens of millions of unique TCR beta chains, some 11 million of which were shared by at least two donors. A nearest-neighbor algorithm error-corrected the raw reads and collapsed the reads into unique sequences, merging closely related sequences to remove PCR and sequencing errors. CDR3 sequences were aligned to IMGT reference sequences to assign V, D and J gene segments. For a sequence to be retained, a match of at least six nucleotides to both a V gene segment and a J gene segment was required. A rearrangement was called productive if the CDR3 had no stop codons and remained in frame with V and J, and every other rearrangement was called non-productive. Following IMGT convention, CDR3 was defined as the stretch from the second conserved V-encoded cysteine to the conserved J-encoded phenylalanine. In an earlier analysis of 587 of the donors, sequences lacking an unambiguous match to a single V gene segment were excluded. In an earlier analysis of 450 to 700 of the donors, V segments were called functional above 56.7% productive rearrangements and were called segregating when the between-donor standard deviation exceeded 5%. A statistical classification framework was developed to diagnose cytomegalovirus status using the catalog of TCR beta chain sequences. In a later analysis, V and J genes were assigned by comparing TCR nucleotide sequences against IMGT/GENE-DB human TR gene sequences. A later analysis assigned CDR3 sequences and most-parsimonious VDJ recombination scenarios with the TCRdist pipeline. In a later analysis, each TCR beta chain was defined by its CDR3 amino acid sequence together with its V-gene family, and reads without a unique V-gene family were excluded. To address suspected cross-contamination and a sequencing artifact, a later analysis removed 550 to 750 highly shared, low-generation-probability nucleotide sequences. In a later analysis, a clonal expansion index for each public chain was calculated from normalized within-repertoire ranks of inferred template counts. A later analysis computed generation probabilities with a VDJ recombination model fitted to out-of-frame rearrangements, and checked the results against IGoR. In a later analysis, TCR-TCR, TCR-HLA and TCR-CMV co-occurrence was scored with hypergeometric tests, and a repertoire-size bias correction was applied to TCR pairs. A later analysis estimated false discovery rates by permuting HLA or CMV assignments 20 times. In a later analysis, co-occurring TCRs were grouped using DBSCAN, with TCRdist sequence similarity added in when clustering inside HLA-allele-positive subsets. Co-occurrence clustering excluded repertoires with fewer than 30,000 or more than 120,000 public chains, plus five with anomalous nucleotide sharing. Not all clones reach the TCRdb copy of this immuneACCESS table, which keeps in-frame sequences only. Checked studies attribute under half of the gap to unresolved V genes and leave the rest unexplained. The D gene and trimming were derived from the DNA, and the V and J assignments and clone size from that table. Counted in this sample were 150,000 to 200,000 clones; around four fifths of them appeared once. The ten largest clonotypes hold less than 15% of the sample.

The CDR3, cysteine through phenylalanine, is 11 amino acids long. Of all the DNA, just the CDR3 is kept, 33 bases in frame from base 1. V and J lose 1 base and 3 bases, and a span of 2 bases separates them. CDR1 and CDR2 were assigned from the germline V gene as SGHRS and YFSETQ. This TCR derives from a woman aged 45-65 years in good health and CMV-seropositive. Sequencing was carried out using PBMCs. This sequence uses TRBV5-1 and TRBJ2-7; the D gene remains uncertain. The CDR3 region has the sequence CASSLYYEQYF. The DNA is TGCGCCAGCAGCTTGTACTACGAGCAGTACTTC.